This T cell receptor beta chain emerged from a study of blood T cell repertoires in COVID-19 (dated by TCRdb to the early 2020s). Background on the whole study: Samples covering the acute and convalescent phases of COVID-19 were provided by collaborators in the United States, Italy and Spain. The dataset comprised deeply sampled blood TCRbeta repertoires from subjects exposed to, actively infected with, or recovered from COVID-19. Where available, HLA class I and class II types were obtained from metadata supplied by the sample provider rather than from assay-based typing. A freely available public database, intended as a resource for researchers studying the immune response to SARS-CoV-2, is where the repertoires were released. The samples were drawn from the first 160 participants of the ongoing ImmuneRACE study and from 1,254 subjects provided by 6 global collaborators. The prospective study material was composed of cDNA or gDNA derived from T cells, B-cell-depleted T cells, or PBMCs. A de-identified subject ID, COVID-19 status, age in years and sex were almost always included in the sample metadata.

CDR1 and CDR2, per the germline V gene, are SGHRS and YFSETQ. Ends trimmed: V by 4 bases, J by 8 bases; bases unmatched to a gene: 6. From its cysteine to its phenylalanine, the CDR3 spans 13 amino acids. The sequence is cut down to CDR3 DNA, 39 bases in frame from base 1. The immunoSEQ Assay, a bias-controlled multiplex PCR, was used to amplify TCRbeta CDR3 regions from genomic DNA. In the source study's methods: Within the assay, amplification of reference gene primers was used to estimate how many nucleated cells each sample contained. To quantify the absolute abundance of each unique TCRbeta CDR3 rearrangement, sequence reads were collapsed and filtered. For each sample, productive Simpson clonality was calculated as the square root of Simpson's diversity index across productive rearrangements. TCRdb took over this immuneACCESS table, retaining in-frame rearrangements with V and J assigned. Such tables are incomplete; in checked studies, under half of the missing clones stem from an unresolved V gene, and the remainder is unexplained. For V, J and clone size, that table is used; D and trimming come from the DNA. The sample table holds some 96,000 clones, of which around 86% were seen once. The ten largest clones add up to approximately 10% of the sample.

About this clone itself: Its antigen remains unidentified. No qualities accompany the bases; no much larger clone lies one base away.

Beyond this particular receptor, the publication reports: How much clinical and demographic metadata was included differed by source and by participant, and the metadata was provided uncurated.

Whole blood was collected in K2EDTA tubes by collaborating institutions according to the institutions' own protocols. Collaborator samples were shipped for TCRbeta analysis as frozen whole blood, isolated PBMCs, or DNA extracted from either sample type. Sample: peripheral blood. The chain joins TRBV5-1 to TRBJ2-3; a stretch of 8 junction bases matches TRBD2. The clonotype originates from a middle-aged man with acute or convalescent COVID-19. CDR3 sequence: CASSDRTSPTQYF. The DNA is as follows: TGCGCCAGCAGCGACCGGACTAGCCCTACGCAGTATTTT.